This TCR beta chain was sequenced in a study of blood T cell repertoires in COVID-19. Study background: Whether acute or convalescent, the COVID-19 samples came from the United States, Italy and Spain. T cells, B-cell-depleted T cells, or PBMCs provided the cDNA or gDNA that served as material.

The ends lost 4 bases at V and 10 bases at J; junction bases unmatched: 8. The CDR3 length is 14 residues. Germline CDR1 LGHDT, CDR2 YNNKEL (reference sequence). Authors' processing steps: The assay estimated nucleated cells by amplifying reference gene primers. Clones were sequenced by immunoSEQ multiplex PCR, and TCRdb holds only the in-frame ones, with some missing. The DNA gave D and trimming, while V, J and clone size come from that table. The sample has under 120,000 clones, approximately 90% seen once. The chain recombines TRBV3-1 (or the pseudogene TRBV3-2) with TRBJ2-1, with 9 bases lining up with TRBD2. The TCR originated in a woman of 80 years or more with acute or convalescent COVID-19. The sequencing input was peripheral blood. This chain's CDR3 is CASSRSGGPWEQFF. CDR3 bases: TGTGCCAGCAGCCGGAGCGGGGGGCCCTGGGAGCAGTTCTTC.